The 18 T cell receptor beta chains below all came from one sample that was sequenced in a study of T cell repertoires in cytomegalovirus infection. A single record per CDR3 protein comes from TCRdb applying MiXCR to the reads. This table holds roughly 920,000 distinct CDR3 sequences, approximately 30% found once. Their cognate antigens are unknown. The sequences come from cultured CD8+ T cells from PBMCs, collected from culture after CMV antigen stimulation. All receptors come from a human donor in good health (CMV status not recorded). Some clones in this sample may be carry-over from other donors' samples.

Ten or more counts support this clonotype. The CDR3 loop reads CASILEGFTEAFF. The CDR3 coding sequence is TGTGCCAGCATATTAGAAGGATTCACTGAAGCTTTCTTT. V usage is TRBV28 and J usage is TRBJ1-1; no reliable D call. V lost 7 bases, J lost 4 bases, and 13 bases lay in between. The CDR3 loop spans 13 amino acids. Germline V lookup: CDR1 MDHEN, CDR2 SYDVKM.

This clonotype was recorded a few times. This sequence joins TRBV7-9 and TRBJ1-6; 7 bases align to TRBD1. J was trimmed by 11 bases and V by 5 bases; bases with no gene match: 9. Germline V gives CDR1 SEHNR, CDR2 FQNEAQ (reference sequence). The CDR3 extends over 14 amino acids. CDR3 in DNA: TGTGCCAGCAGCCCCCCACAGGGGTGGGCACCCCTCCACTTT. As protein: CASSPPQGWAPLHF.

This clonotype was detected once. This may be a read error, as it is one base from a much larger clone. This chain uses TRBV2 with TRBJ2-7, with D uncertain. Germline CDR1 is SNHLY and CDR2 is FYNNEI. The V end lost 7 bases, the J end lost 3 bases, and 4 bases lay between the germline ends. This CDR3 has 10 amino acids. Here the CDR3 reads CASNDYEQYF. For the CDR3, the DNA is TGTGCCAGCAATGACTACGAGCAGTACTTC. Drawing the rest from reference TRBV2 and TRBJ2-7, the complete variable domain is EPEVTQTPSHQVTQMGQEVILRCVPISNHLYFYWYRQILGQKVEFLVSFYNNEISEKSEIFDDQFSVERPDGSNFTLKIRSTKLEDSAMYFCASNDYEQYFGPGTRLTVT.

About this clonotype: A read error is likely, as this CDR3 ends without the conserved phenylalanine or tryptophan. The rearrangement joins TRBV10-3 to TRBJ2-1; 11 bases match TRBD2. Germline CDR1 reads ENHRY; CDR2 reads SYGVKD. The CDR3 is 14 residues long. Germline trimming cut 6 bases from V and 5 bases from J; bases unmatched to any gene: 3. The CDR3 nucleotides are TGTGCCATCAGGAAGGGACTAGCGGACAATGAGCAGTTCCTC. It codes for CAIRKGLADNEQFL.

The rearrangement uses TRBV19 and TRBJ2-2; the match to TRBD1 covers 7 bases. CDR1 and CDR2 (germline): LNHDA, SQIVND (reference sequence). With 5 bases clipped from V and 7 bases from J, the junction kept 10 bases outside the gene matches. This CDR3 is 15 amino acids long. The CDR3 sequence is CASSANRGDYGELFF. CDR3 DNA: TGTGCCAGTAGTGCAAACAGGGGCGATTACGGGGAGCTGTTTTTT. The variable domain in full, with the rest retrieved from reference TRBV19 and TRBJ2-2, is DGGITQSPKYLFRKEGQNVTLSCEQNLNHDAMYWYRQDPGQGLRLIYYSQIVNDFQKGDIAEGYSVSREKKESFPLTVTSAQKNPTAFYLCASSANRGDYGELFFGEGSRLTVL.

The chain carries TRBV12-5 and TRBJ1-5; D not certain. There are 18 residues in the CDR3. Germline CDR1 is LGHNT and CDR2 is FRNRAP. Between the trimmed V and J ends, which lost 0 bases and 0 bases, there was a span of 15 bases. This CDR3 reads CASGLVLSETDSNQPQHF. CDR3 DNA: TGTGCTAGTGGTTTGGTACTCTCAGAAACAGATAGCAATCAGCCCCAGCATTTT.

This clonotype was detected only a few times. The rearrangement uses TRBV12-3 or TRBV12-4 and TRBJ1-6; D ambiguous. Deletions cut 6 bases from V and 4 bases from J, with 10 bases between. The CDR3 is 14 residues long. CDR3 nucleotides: TGTGCCAGCAGGGAGGGCCCTTATAATTCACCCCTCCACTTT. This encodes CASREGPYNSPLHF.

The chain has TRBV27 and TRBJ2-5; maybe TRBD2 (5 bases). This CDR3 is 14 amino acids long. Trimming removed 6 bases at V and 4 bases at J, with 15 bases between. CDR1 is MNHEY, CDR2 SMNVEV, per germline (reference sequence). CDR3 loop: CASRTQDGGETQYF. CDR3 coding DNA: TGTGCCAGCAGAACCCAAGACGGAGGAGAGACCCAGTACTTC.

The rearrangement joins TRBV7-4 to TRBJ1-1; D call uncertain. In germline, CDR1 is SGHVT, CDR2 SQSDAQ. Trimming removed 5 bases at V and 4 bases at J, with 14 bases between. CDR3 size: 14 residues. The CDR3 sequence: CASSNNRGPTEAFF. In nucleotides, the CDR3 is TGTGCCAGCAGCAACAATCGGGGTCCCACTGAAGCTTTCTTT. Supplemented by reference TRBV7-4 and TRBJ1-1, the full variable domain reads GAGVSQSPRYKVAKRGRDVALRCDSISGHVTLYWYRQTLGQGSEVLTYSQSDAQRDKSGRPSGRFSAERPERSVSTLKIQRTEQGDSAVYLCASSNNRGPTEAFFGQGTRLTVV.

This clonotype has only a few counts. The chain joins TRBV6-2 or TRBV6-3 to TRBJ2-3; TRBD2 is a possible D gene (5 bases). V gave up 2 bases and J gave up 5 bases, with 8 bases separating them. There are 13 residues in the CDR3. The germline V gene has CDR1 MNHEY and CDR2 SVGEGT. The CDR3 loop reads CASSYTEEDTQYF. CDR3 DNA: TGTGCCAGCAGTTACACGGAGGAAGATACGCAGTATTTT.

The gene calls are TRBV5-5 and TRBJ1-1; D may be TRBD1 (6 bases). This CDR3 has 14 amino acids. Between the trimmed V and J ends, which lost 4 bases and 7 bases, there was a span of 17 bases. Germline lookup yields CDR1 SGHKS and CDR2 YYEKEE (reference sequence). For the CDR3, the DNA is TGTGCCAGCAGCGGTGGGCAGGGGAAGGATGAAGCTTTCTTT. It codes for CASSGGQGKDEAFF. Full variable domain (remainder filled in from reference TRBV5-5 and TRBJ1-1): DAGVTQSPTHLIKTRGQQVTLRCSPISGHKSVSWYQQVLGQGPQFIFQYYEKEERGRGNFPDRFSARQFPNYSSELNVNALLLGDSALYLCASSGGQGKDEAFFGQGTRLTVV.

The CDR3 DNA follows: TGTGCCAGCAGCTTATGGTTACAGGGGCATAATTCACCCCTCCACTTT. The encoded protein is CASSLWLQGHNSPLHF. This chain connects TRBV11-2 to TRBJ1-6; TRBD1 aligns across 7 bases. Germline values: CDR1 SGHAT, CDR2 FQNNGV. The trim removed 2 bases at V and 5 bases at J, leaving 6 bases unmatched. The CDR3 totals 16 residues.

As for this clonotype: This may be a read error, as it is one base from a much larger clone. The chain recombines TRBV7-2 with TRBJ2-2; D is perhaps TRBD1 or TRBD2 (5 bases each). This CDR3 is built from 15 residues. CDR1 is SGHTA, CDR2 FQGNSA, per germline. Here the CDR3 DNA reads TGTGCCAGCAGCCTAGAGGCGTTGGGTGCTGGGGGGCTGTTTTTT. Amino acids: CASSLEALGAGGLFF.

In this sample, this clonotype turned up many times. CDR3: CASSQEGPGGLNTEAFF. For the CDR3, the DNA is TGCGCCAGCAGCCAAGAAGGGCCGGGAGGGTTGAACACTGAAGCTTTCTTT. The chain has TRBV4-1 and TRBJ1-1; D remains ambiguous. Germline loops: CDR1 MGHRA, CDR2 YSYEKL. The V end lost 0 bases, the J end lost 0 bases, and 14 bases lay between the germline ends. This CDR3 is built from 17 residues.

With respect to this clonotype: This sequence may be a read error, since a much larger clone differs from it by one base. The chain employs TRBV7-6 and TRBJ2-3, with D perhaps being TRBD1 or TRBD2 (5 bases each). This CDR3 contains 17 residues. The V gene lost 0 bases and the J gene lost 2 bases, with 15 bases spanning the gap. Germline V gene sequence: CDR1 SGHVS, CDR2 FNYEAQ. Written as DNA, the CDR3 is TGTGCCAGCAGCTTAGCACCGGGTAACGGGGCCACAGATACGCAGTATTTT. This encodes CASSLAPGNGATDTQYF.

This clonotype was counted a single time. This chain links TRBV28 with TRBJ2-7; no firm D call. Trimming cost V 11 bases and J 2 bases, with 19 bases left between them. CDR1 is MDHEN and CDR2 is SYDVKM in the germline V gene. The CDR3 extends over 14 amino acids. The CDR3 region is CADNFTATTYEQYV. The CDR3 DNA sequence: TGTGCCGACAATTTCACCGCCACGACCTACGAGCAGTACGTC.

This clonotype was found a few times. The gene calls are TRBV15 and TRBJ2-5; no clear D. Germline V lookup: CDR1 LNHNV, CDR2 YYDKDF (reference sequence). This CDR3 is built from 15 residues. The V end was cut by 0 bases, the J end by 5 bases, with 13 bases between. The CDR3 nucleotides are TGTGCCACCAGCAGAGATCGAGGTCCTGGGGAGACCCAGTACTTC. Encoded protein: CATSRDRGPGETQYF.

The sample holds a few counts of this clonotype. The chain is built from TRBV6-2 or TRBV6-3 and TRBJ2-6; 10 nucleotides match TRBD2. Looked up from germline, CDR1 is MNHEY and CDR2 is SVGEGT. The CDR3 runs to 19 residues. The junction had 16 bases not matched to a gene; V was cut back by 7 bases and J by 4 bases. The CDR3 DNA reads TGTGCCAGCATCGGACTAGCGGCGCTCCTTCCCTCCGGGGCCAACGTCCTGACTTTC. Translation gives CASIGLAALLPSGANVLTF.